This T cell receptor beta chain originates from a study of cytotoxic CD8 clonotypes in ibrutinib-treated CLL. Study summary: On average, each sample had about 260,000 productive templates and tens of thousands of productive rearrangements. Study-wide results and caveats: Clonality correlated strongly with circulating CD8+ T cells and exceeded age-matched healthy donors at baseline. Sustained-remission and progressing patients had unequal sampling times. Higher clonality was seen at ibrutinib response and a return toward baseline at progression.

CDR1 is MNHEY, CDR2 SMNVEV, per germline (reference sequence). The CDR3 runs to 14 residues. Trimming removed 6 bases at V and 1 base at J, with 13 bases between. Using immunoSEQ multiplex PCR, the repertoire was profiled, and TCRdb retains in-frame clones only, with some absent. The table lists roughly 150,000 clones, over 75% of them singletons. This clone has a single count. Its antigen is undetermined. The sample here was PBMCs, taken at disease progression, from a patient treated with ibrutinib. This clonotype originated in a human donor with chronic lymphocytic leukemia. The chain couples TRBV27 to TRBJ2-7, with D possibly being TRBD1 (5 bases). CDR3 nucleotides: TGTGCCAGCAGAGGGGCCGATGCGTCCTACGAGCAGTACTTC. Its protein is CASRGADASYEQYF.